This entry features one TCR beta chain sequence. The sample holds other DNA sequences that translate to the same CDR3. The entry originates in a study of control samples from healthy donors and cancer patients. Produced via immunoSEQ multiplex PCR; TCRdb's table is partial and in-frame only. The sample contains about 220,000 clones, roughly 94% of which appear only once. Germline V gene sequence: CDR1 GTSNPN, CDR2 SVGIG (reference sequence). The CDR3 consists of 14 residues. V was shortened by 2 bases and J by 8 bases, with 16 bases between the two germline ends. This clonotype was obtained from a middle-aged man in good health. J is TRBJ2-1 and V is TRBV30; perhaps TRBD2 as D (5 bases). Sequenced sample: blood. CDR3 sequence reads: CAWSLGPTGDEQFF. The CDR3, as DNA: TGTGCCTGGAGTTTAGGGCCTACCGGGGATGAGCAGTTCTTC.